These T cell receptor beta chains were read from a single sample in a study of blood T cell repertoires in COVID-19. Libraries were prepared by immunoSEQ multiplex PCR; TCRdb keeps only in-frame clonotypes and omits some of them. The table includes 300,000 to 400,000 clones, approximately 90% detected once. The specimen sequenced was peripheral blood. The source is a man aged 30 to 45 with COVID-19, enrolled during active disease. CDR3s include the opening cysteine and the closing phenylalanine or tryptophan. Fields, in order: CDR3 DNA, CDR3 protein, D gene, clone size, J gene, V gene. The D gene is left open where the match is weak. The size of a clone is reported for some rows only, either as once, few or many, or as a class for expanded clones.

cdr3_nt: TGTGCCAGCAGTGACCAGGGAGGGGAGCTGTTTTTT
cdr3_aa: CASSDQGGELFF
d_call: NA
clone_size: NA
j_call: TRBJ2-2
v_call: TRBV6-4

cdr3_nt: TGTGCCAGCAGCTTAGTGACAGGGGTGAACACTGAAGCTTTCTTT
cdr3_aa: CASSLVTGVNTEAFF
d_call: TRBD1
clone_size: few
j_call: TRBJ1-1
v_call: TRBV7-2

cdr3_nt: TGTGCCAGCAGCCAAGGGCAGGGCGGCAATGAAAAACTGTTTTTT
cdr3_aa: CASSQGQGGNEKLFF
d_call: NA
clone_size: NA
j_call: TRBJ1-4
v_call: TRBV4-2

cdr3_nt: TGTGCCAGCAGCGCCGGTCCGGGACCGGGAGTGGATACGCAGTATTTT
cdr3_aa: CASSAGPGPGVDTQYF
d_call: NA
clone_size: NA
j_call: TRBJ2-3
v_call: TRBV11-3

cdr3_nt: TGTGCCAGCAGCTTATTCCAGGGGAGCTATGGCTACACCTTC
cdr3_aa: CASSLFQGSYGYTF
d_call: NA
clone_size: NA
j_call: TRBJ1-2
v_call: TRBV7-2

cdr3_nt: TGCGCCAGCAGCGACGGACAGCCGTATTCACCCCTCCACTTT
cdr3_aa: CASSDGQPYSPLHF
d_call: NA
clone_size: NA
j_call: TRBJ1-6
v_call: TRBV10-2

cdr3_nt: TGTGCCAGCAGCCTGACAGGGGGTGTGCACAATGAGCAGTTCTTC
cdr3_aa: CASSLTGGVHNEQFF
d_call: TRBD1
clone_size: NA
j_call: TRBJ2-1
v_call: TRBV3-1/TRBV3-2

cdr3_nt: TGTGCCAGCAGCTCCACTACAGGGTCCGGAAACACCATATATTTT
cdr3_aa: CASSSTTGSGNTIYF
d_call: NA
clone_size: NA
j_call: TRBJ1-3
v_call: TRBV7-7

cdr3_nt: TGTGCCAGTGGGAGGGGATCGAACACCGGGGAGCTGTTTTTT
cdr3_aa: CASGRGSNTGELFF
d_call: TRBD2
clone_size: NA
j_call: TRBJ2-2
v_call: TRBV9

cdr3_nt: TGTGCCAGCAGTTTCTACCAGGGCACCGGGGAGCTGTTTTTT
cdr3_aa: CASSFYQGTGELFF
d_call: NA
clone_size: NA
j_call: TRBJ2-2
v_call: TRBV27

cdr3_nt: TGTGCCACCAGCAGGTCTTTAGAGGGTGTTCAAAGAGAGCAGTTCTTC
cdr3_aa: CATSRSLEGVQREQFF
d_call: NA
clone_size: NA
j_call: TRBJ2-1
v_call: TRBV15

cdr3_nt: TGCGCCAGCAGCCGGGACAGTGACTCTGGAAACACCATATATTTT
cdr3_aa: CASSRDSDSGNTIYF
d_call: TRBD1
clone_size: NA
j_call: TRBJ1-3
v_call: TRBV4-3

cdr3_nt: TGCGCCAGCAGCTTCGAGGGGGCGGGGCCCCAGCATTTT
cdr3_aa: CASSFEGAGPQHF
d_call: TRBD1
clone_size: NA
j_call: TRBJ1-5
v_call: TRBV5-1

cdr3_nt: TGTGCCAGCAGCCAAGGCCCAGCGGGAGTTAGCTACGAGCAGTACTTC
cdr3_aa: CASSQGPAGVSYEQYF
d_call: TRBD2
clone_size: NA
j_call: TRBJ2-7
v_call: TRBV3-1/TRBV3-2

cdr3_nt: TGTGCCACCAGTGGCAGGGGGGACTACAATGAGCAGTTCTTC
cdr3_aa: CATSGRGDYNEQFF
d_call: NA
clone_size: NA
j_call: TRBJ2-1
v_call: TRBV24-1

cdr3_nt: TGCGCCAGCAGCCAGGAGTTGAGAAGTCTCTATGGCTACACCTTC
cdr3_aa: CASSQELRSLYGYTF
d_call: NA
clone_size: NA
j_call: TRBJ1-2
v_call: TRBV4-3

cdr3_nt: TGTGCCAGCAGCTTCGGGACAGGGGCCAATTCACCCCTCCACTTT
cdr3_aa: CASSFGTGANSPLHF
d_call: TRBD1
clone_size: NA
j_call: TRBJ1-6
v_call: TRBV9

cdr3_nt: TGTGCCAGCAGCCGCGGCGGGGGAGCATCACCGTGGGATGAGCAGTTCTTC
cdr3_aa: CASSRGGGASPWDEQFF
d_call: TRBD2
clone_size: NA
j_call: TRBJ2-1
v_call: TRBV25-1